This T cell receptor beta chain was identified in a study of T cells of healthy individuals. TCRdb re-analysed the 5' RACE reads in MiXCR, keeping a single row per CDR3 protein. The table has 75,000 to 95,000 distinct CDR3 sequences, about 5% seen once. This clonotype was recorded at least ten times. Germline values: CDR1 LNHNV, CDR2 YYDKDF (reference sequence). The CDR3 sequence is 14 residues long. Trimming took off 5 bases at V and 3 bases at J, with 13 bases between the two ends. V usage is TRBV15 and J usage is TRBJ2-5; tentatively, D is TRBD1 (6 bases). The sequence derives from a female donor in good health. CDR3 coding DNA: TGTGCCACCAGCCTTTCGGGGACAAAAGAGACCCAGTACTTC. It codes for CATSLSGTKETQYF.